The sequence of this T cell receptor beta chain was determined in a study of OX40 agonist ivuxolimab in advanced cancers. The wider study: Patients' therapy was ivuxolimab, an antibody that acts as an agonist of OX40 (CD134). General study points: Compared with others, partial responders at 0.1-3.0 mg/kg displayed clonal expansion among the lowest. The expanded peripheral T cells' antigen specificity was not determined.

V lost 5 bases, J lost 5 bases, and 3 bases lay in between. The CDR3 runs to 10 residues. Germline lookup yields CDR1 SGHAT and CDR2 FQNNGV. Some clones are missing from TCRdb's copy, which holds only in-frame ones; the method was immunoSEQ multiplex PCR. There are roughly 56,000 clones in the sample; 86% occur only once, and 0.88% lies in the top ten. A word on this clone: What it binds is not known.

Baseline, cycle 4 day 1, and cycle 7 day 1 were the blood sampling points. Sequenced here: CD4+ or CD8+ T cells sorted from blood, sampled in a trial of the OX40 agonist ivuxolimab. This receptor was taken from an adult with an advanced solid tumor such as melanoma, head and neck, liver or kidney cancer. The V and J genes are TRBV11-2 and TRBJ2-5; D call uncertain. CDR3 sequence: CASSAETQYF. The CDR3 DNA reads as TGTGCCAGCAGCGCCGAGACCCAGTACTTC.